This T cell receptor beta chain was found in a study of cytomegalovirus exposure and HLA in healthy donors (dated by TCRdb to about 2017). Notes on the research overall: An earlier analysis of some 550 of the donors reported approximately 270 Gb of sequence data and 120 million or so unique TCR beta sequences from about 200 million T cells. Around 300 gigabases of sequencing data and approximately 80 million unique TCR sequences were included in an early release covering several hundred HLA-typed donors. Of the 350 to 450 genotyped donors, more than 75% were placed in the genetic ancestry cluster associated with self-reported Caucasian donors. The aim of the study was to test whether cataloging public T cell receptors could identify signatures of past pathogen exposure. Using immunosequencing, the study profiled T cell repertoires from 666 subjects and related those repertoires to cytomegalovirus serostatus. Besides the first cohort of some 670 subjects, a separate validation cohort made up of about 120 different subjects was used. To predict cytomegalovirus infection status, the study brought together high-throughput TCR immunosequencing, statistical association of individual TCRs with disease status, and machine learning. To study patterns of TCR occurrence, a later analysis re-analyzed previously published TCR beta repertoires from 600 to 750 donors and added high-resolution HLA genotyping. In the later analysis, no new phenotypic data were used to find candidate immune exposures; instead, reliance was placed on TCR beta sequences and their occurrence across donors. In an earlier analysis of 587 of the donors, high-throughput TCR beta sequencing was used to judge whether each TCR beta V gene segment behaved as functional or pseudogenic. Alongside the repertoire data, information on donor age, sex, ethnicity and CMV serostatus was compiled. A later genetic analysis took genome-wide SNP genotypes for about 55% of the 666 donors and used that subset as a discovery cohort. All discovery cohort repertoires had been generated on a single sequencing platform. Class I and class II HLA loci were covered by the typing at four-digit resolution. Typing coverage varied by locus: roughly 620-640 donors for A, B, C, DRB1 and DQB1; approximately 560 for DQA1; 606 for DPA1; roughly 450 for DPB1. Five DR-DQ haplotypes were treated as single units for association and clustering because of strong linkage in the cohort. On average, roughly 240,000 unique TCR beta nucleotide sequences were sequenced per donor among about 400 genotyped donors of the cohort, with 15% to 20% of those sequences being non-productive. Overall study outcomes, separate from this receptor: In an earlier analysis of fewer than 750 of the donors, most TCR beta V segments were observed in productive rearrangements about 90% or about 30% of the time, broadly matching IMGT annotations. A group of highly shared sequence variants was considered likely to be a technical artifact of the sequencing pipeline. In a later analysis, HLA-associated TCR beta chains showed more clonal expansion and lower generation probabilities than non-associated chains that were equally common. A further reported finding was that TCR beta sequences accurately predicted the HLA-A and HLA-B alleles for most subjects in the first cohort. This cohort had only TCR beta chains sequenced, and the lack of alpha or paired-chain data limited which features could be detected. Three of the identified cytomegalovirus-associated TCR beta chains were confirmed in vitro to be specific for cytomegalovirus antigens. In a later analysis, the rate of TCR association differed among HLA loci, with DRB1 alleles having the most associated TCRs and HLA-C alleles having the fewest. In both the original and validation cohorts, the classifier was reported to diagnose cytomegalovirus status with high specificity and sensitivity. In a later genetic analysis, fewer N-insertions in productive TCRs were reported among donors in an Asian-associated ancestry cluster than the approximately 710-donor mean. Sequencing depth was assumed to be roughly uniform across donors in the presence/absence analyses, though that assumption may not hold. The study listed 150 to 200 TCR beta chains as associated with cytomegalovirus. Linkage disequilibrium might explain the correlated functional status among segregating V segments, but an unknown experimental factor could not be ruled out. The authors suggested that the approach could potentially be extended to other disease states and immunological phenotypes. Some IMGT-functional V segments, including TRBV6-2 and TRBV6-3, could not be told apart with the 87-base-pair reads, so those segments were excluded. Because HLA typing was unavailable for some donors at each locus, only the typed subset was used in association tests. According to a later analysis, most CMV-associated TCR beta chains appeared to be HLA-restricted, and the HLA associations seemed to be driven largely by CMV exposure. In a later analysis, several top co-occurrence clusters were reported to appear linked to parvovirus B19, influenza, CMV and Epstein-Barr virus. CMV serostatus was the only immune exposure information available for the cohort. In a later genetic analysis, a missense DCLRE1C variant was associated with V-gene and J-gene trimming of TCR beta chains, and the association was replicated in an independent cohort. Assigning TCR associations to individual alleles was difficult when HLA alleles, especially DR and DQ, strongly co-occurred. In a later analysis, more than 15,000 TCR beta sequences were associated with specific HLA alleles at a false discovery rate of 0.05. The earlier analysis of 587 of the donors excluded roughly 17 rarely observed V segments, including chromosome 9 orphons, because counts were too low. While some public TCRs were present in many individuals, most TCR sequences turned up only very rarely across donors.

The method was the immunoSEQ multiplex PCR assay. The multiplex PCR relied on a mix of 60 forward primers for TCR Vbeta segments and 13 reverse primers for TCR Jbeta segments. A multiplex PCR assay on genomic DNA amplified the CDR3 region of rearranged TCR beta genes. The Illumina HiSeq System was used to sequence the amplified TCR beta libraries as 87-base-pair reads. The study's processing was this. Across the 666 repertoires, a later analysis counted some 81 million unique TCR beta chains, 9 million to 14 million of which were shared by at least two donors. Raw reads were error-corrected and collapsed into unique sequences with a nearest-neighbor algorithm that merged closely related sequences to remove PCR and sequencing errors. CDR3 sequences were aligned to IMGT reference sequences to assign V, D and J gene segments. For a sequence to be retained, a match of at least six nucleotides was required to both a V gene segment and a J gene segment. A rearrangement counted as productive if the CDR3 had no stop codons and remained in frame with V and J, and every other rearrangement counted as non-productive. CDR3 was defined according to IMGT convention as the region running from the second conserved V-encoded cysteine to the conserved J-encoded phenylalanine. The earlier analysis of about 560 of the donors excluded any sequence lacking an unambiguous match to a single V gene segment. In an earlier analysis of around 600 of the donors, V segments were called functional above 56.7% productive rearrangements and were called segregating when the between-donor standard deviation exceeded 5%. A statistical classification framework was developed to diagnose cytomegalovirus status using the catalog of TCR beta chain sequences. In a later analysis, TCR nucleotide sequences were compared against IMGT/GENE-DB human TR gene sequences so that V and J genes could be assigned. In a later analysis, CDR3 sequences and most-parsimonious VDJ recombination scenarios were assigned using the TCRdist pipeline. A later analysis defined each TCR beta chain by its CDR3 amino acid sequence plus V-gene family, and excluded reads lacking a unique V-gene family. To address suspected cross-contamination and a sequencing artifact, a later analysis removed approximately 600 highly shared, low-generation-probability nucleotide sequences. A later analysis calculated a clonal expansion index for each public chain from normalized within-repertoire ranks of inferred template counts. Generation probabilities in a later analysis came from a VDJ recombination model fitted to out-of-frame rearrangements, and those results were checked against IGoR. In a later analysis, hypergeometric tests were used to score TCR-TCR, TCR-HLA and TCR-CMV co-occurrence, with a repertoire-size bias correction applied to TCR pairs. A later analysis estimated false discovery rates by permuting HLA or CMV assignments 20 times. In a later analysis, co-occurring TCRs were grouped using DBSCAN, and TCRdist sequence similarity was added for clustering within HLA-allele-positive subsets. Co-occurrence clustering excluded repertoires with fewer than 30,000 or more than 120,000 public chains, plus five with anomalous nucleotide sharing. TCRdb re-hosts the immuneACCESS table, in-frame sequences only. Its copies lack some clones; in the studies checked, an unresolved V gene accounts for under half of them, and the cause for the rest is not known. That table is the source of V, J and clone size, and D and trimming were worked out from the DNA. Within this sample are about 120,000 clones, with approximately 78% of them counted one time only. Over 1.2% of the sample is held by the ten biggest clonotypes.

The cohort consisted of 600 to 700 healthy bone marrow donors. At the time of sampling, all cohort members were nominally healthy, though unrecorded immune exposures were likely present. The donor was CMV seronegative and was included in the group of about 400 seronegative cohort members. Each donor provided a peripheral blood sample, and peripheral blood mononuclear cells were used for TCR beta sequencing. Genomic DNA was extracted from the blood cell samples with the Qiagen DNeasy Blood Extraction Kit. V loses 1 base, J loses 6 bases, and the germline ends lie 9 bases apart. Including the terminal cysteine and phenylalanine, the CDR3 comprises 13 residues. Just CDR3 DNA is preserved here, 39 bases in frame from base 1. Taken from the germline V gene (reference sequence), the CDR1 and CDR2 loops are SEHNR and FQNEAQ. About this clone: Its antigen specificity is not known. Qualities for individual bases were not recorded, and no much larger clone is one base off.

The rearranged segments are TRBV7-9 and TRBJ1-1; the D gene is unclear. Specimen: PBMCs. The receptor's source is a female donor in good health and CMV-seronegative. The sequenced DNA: TGTGCCAGCAGCTTAGGGGAGTTAGCTGAAGCTTTCTTT. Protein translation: CASSLGELAEAFF.